The T cell receptor beta chain described here comes from a study of T-cell memory formation after mild COVID-19. The study's findings and limits: A second wave expanding day 15 to 37 was CD4+-biased; contracting clones were balanced.

The V end lost 7 bases, the J end lost 4 bases, and 12 bases lay between the germline ends. Germline assignment: CDR1 MNHNY and CDR2 SVGAGI (reference sequence). The length of the CDR3 is 13 residues. TCRdb called the 5' RACE reads again in MiXCR, with one record for every CDR3 protein. The sample shows under 300,000 distinct CDR3 sequences, 15% to 20% of them seen only once. In this sample, this clonotype turned up a few times. Its antigen is unidentified. What was sequenced was PBMCs or a T cell subset sorted from them (not recorded which). The TCR comes from a man aged 18 to 29 who had mild COVID-19 (a few samples of this study predate the infection). Cell type and time point are not known. The chain combines TRBV6-6 with TRBJ2-3; D unresolved. This CDR3 is CASNLYSSDTQYF. As DNA, the CDR3 is TGTGCCAGCAACCTATACAGTTCAGATACGCAGTATTTT.